These T cell receptor beta chains were read from a single sample in a study of blood T cell repertoires in COVID-19. The assay was immunoSEQ multiplex PCR, and TCRdb's table has in-frame clones only and misses some. The sample records about 170,000 clones, around 85% being singletons. Sequencing was performed on peripheral blood. These receptor sequences come from a human donor with acute or convalescent COVID-19. The donor label of this sample is uncertain. Both conserved end residues are part of each CDR3. The order of the fields is clone size, CDR3 length, J gene, D gene, V gene, CDR3 DNA, CDR3 protein. D genes are given only for firm matches. Not all rows give a size; the values are once, few, many and, for expanded clones, a class.

- | 14 | TRBJ1-2 | - | TRBV28 | TGTGCCAGCAGTTTCACACAGGGAATAGGAGGCTACACCTTC | CASSFTQGIGGYTF
once | 11 | TRBJ1-2 | - | TRBV12-3/TRBV12-4 | TGTGCCAGCAGCCGGGGTTTGGGCTACACCTTC | CASSRGLGYTF
- | 16 | TRBJ2-2 | TRBD2 | TRBV11-2 | TGTGCCAGCAGCTCCAATCGGACTAGCGGCACCGGGGAGCTGTTTTTT | CASSSNRTSGTGELFF
- | 14 | TRBJ1-2 | TRBD1 | TRBV18 | TGTGCCAGCTCACCTACGACAGGGGACTATGGCTACACCTTC | CASSPTTGDYGYTF
- | 15 | TRBJ2-3 | TRBD2 | TRBV6-5 | TGTGCCAGCGTTCCCGGGAGGGTGGGCACAGATACGCAGTATTTT | CASVPGRVGTDTQYF
few | 12 | TRBJ1-1 | TRBD1 | TRBV30 | TGTGCCTGGAGTCAGGGGGCTGTTATGGCTTTCTTT | CAWSQGAVMAFF
- | 14 | TRBJ2-6 | TRBD1 | TRBV2 | TGTGCCAGCAGTGCAGGGGGCAGGGTCAACGTCCTGACTTTC | CASSAGGRVNVLTF
- | 14 | TRBJ1-1 | - | TRBV6-5 | TGTGCCAGCAGTTGGACACGCAGTAACACTGAAGCTTTCTTT | CASSWTRSNTEAFF
- | 12 | TRBJ1-5 | - | TRBV10-1 | TGCGCCAGCTCTCAGGGCGATCAGCCCCAGCATTTT | CASSQGDQPQHF
- | 14 | TRBJ2-7 | - | TRBV7-2 | TGTGCCAGCAGCTTAGCGCCTAGATCCGGCGAGCAGTACTTC | CASSLAPRSGEQYF
- | 17 | TRBJ2-7 | - | TRBV2 | TGTGCCAGCAGTCAAGAAGAGGGAGGGACATTCTCCTACGAGCAGTACTTC | CASSQEEGGTFSYEQYF
- | 15 | TRBJ1-5 | TRBD1 | TRBV9 | TGTGCCAGCAGCGTCAGGGGGGATAGCAATCAGCCCCAGCATTTT | CASSVRGDSNQPQHF
once | 16 | TRBJ2-2 | TRBD1 | TRBV6-6 | TGTGCCAGCATCCCCGTGGGACAGAAGAACACCGGGGAGCTGTTTTTT | CASIPVGQKNTGELFF
- | 13 | TRBJ2-7 | - | TRBV27 | TGTGCCAGCAGGACGACAGGAACCTACGAGCAGTACTTC | CASRTTGTYEQYF
- | 17 | TRBJ1-6 | TRBD1 | TRBV30 | TGTGCCTGGAAAAGGGACAGGGTCCCGGGGGGTAATTCACCCCTCCACTTT | CAWKRDRVPGGNSPLHF
- | 14 | TRBJ2-1 | - | TRBV19 | TGTGCCAGTAGTCCCCCCCAAGTTAGCTATGAGCAGTTCTTC | CASSPPQVSYEQFF
- | 16 | TRBJ1-2 | TRBD1 | TRBV11-3 | TGTGCCAGCAGCGGAAACAGGGGCGAGGGGAACTATGGCTACACCTTC | CASSGNRGEGNYGYTF
- | 14 | TRBJ1-4 | - | TRBV12-5 | TGTGCTAGTGGTTTGGTTGGTATCGGTGAAAAACTGTTTTTT | CASGLVGIGEKLFF
- | 12 | TRBJ2-1 | - | TRBV3-1/TRBV3-2 | TGTGCCAGCAGCCAAGCTTACAATGAGCAGTTCTTC | CASSQAYNEQFF
- | 15 | TRBJ2-5 | TRBD2 | TRBV7-2 | TGTGCCAGCAGCTTTTCCAGCGGGGCCGGGGAGACCCAGTACTTC | CASSFSSGAGETQYF
- | 15 | TRBJ2-7 | TRBD1 | TRBV6-5 | TGTGCCAGCAGAGCTTCGGACAGGGGGCTCGGCGAGCAGTACTTC | CASRASDRGLGEQYF
- | 14 | TRBJ2-1 | TRBD2 | TRBV5-1 | TGCGCCAGCAGCGGGGGGGAGCCCTACAATGAGCAGTTCTTC | CASSGGEPYNEQFF
- | 18 | TRBJ2-1 | TRBD2 | TRBV4-2 | TGTGCCAGCAGCCTCACCTGGACTAGCGGGGGTATTTACAATGAGCAGTTCTTC | CASSLTWTSGGIYNEQFF
- | 11 | TRBJ2-5 | - | TRBV3-1/TRBV3-2 | TGTGCCAGCAGCCACTCAGAGACCCAGTACTTC | CASSHSETQYF
- | 14 | TRBJ1-1 | - | TRBV7-2 | TGTGCCAGCAGCTACCAACAGGGTAGGACTGAAGCTTTCTTT | CASSYQQGRTEAFF
- | 14 | TRBJ2-2 | TRBD1 | TRBV18 | TGTGCCAGCGTGACAGGGCCGAACACCGGGGAGCTGTTTTTT | CASVTGPNTGELFF
- | 13 | TRBJ2-1 | - | TRBV14 | TGTGCCAGCAGCCGCCAGACAGGTGGTGAGCAGTTCTTC | CASSRQTGGEQFF
- | 13 | TRBJ2-6 | - | TRBV30 | TGTGCCTGGAGGGCCTCTGGGGCCAACGTCCTGACTTTC | CAWRASGANVLTF
- | 15 | TRBJ2-5 | TRBD2 | TRBV19 | TGTGCCAGTAGGCAAACCGGGACTAGAAAAGAGACCCAGTACTTC | CASRQTGTRKETQYF
few | 15 | TRBJ2-5 | TRBD1 | TRBV19 | TGTGCCAGTGGGCTCCGGGGCGGGACAGGGGAGACCCAGTACTTC | CASGLRGGTGETQYF
- | 13 | TRBJ1-2 | TRBD1 | TRBV10-3 | TGTGCCATCAGCGGACAGGGGCGCTATGGCTACACCTTC | CAISGQGRYGYTF